This T cell receptor beta chain was documented in a study of T cells after yellow fever vaccination. Study context: Preparation of the low-cell-number fractions used SMART-Seq v4 Ultra Low Input.

The CDR3 runs 13 residues. Germline CDR1 DFQATT, CDR2 SNEGSKA (reference sequence). V shed 3 bases, J shed 5 bases, and the junction held 5 bases outside the gene matches. For TCR, cDNA came from 5'RACE template switching, which added a universal primer site and UMIs. TCRdb called the 5' RACE reads again in MiXCR, with one record for every CDR3 protein. Here the sample spans 200,000 to 300,000 distinct CDR3 sequences, 10% to 15% being singletons. The sequencing here drew on CD4+ T cells sorted from PBMCs, taken 45 days after the yellow fever booster vaccination. V usage is TRBV20-1 and J usage is TRBJ2-5, with 8 bases matching TRBD2. The receptor's source is a man aged 30 to 45 who received the YFV17D yellow fever vaccine. CDR3 sequence reads: CSASRTSRETQYF. CDR3 in DNA: TGCAGTGCTAGTCGGACTAGCCGGGAGACCCAGTACTTC.